This TCR beta chain was sequenced in a study of T cell repertoires in ileal Crohn's disease. The sample's time point: neoterminal ileum biopsy at postoperative endoscopy, about 6 months after surgery. This CDR3 has 11 residues. V lost 5 bases and J 12 bases, leaving 13 bases between the germline ends. The V gene's germline CDR1 is MGHRA and CDR2 YSYEKL. The method was immunoSEQ multiplex PCR; TCRdb's version includes in-frame clones alone and lacks a portion of them. The sample yields some 14,000 clones, roughly 79% seen once. The source material was ileal tissue. The clonotype was recovered from an adult with Crohn's disease. The chain carries TRBV4-1 and TRBJ1-1; D is ambiguous. The CDR3 here is CASSRTGRSFF. The CDR3 coding sequence is TGCGCCAGCAGCAGGACTGGGAGATCTTTCTTT.